The 2 T cell receptor beta chains below were found in one sample sequenced in a study of T cell repertoires in cytomegalovirus infection. TCRdb re-called the reads through MiXCR, storing one row per CDR3 protein. The sample has 600,000 to 800,000 distinct CDR3 sequences; 20% to 25% are singletons. Material for sequencing was CD8+ T cells from PBMCs. Receptors were obtained from a human donor in good health (CMV status not recorded). Some clones in this sample may be carry-over from other donors' samples.

The chain joins TRBV4-3 to TRBJ2-7; 11 bases line up with TRBD1. The length of the CDR3 is 15 residues. V was clipped by 2 bases and J by 5 bases; unmatched bases: 5. From germline, CDR1 is LGHNA and CDR2 YSLEER. The CDR3 region is CASSQKGDRGDEQYV. The CDR3 coding sequence is TGCGCCAGCAGCCAAAAAGGGGACAGGGGGGACGAGCAGTACGTC.

This clonotype occurred a few times. The chain couples TRBV20-1 to TRBJ1-5; D unclear. The CDR3 loop spans 15 amino acids. In germline, CDR1 is DFQATT, CDR2 SNEGSKA (reference sequence). Between the trimmed V and J ends, which lost 0 bases and 3 bases, there was a span of 12 bases. CDR3 residues: CSARDRDIDNQPQHF. DNA of the CDR3: TGCAGTGCTAGAGATCGAGACATTGACAATCAGCCCCAGCATTTT.